This T cell receptor (beta chain) was sequenced in a study of shared clonotypes between healthy human individuals (TCRdb year 2020). Regarding the study in general: The cohort included three men and two women between 18 and 49 years of age. For each donor, three plates each were used for CD4 naive and CD4 memory, two plates were used for CD8 naive, and one plate was used for CD8 memory. To estimate repertoire size and how much clonotype sharing occurs between individuals, the study deeply sequenced the blood TCR repertoires of several healthy adults. To increase sequencing depth and limit assay-specific biases, TCR repertoire library preparation and sequencing were carried out by different laboratories using diverse techniques. Between about 0.9 and 10 billion PBMCs per donor were obtained by leukapheresis.

Trimming removed 1 base from V and 2 bases from J, leaving 5 bases between the germline ends. Including the terminal cysteine and phenylalanine, the CDR3 comprises 13 residues. The sequence is cut down to CDR3 DNA, 39 bases in frame from base 1. CDR1 and CDR2 (LGHNA, YNFKEQ) derive from the germline V gene. General findings and caveats noted by the study authors: Sampling was restricted to blood, and TCR repertoires in tissue are likely to differ from TCR repertoires in blood. The genetic and exposure-history diversity represented was limited by the small number of donors. Rarefaction of sorted-subset datasets indicated incomplete sequencing despite the large sequencing depth. Pairwise subsampling indicated that sequencing depth was expected to affect the degree of clonotype sharing among donors. Sharing across a few donors was observed for about 4.8% of naive CD4, 3% to 3.5% of naive CD8, 2% to 2.5% of memory CD4, and roughly 0.43% of memory CD8 clonotypes. Compared with non-shared clonotypes, clonotypes shared by all four sorted-subset donors had higher generation probabilities. Naive subsets generally had larger estimated clonotype richness than memory subsets did.

Using the deep immunoSEQ assay, TCR CDR3 regions were amplified from genomic DNA by multiplex PCR. For each cell subset, the extracted genomic DNA was distributed evenly across all wells of several immunoSEQ 96-well plates, and each plate served as one replicate. Each replicate PCR for sorted subsets received about 180 ng genomic DNA, equal to around 32,000 T cell genomes. Purified libraries were measured with a Qubit 3.0 fluorometer, size-checked on a Bioanalyzer 2100, and measured again with the KAPA Library Quantification kit. A separate single-read 150-cycle Illumina NextSeq 550 flow cell was used to sequence each immunoSEQ 96-well plate. As for the authors' bioinformatics: Because the immunoSEQ output included only junctional sequences and no quality scores, the filtering could not be the same as the filtering used for full-length reads. To assign V/J genes and CDR3, sequences were annotated using PyIR, a Python wrapper for IgBLAST v1.9, with IMGT germline references. Reads were removed for weak V/J assignments (E-value above 1e-6), missing CDR3, stop codons, out-of-frame junctions, or ambiguous translated residues. V3J clonotypes were defined by identical inferred V gene, J gene, and CDR3 amino acid sequence. Percentage overlap between repertoires was calculated by dividing the number of shared unique clonotypes by the size of the smaller repertoire. Richness of each repertoire was evaluated using RTK rarefaction, the Chao1 estimator, and Recon v2.1 estimates of unobserved clonotypes. Generation probabilities were computed with OLGA for all TCRbeta clonotypes obtained by the gDNA method from a handful of donors. TCRdb limited this immuneACCESS table to in-frame rearrangements with V and J called. A share of clones is missing; checked studies link under half to unresolved V genes, and the rest is unexplained. V, J and clone size are taken as reported in that table, and D and trimming were inferred from the DNA itself. The sample table shows about 1 million clones, and under 80% are seen once. The ten largest clones add up to approximately 1.5% of the sample.

Donors were healthy HIV-negative adults with no recently reported acute infections or vaccinations. All donors were Caucasian adults living in Nashville, Tennessee, USA. CD4+ T cells were enriched by magnetic negative selection, after which naive cells were positively selected on CD45RA and the negative fraction was taken as the memory subset. Blood was obtained by leukapheresis, after which PBMCs were separated by Ficoll-Histopaque density gradient centrifugation and cryopreserved in liquid nitrogen vapor phase. Analytical flow cytometry was used to check the purity and quantity of every magnetically sorted T cell population. From each sorted fraction, genomic DNA was isolated and quantified by UV absorbance on a Nanodrop 2000c. This clone was seen ten or more times. The antigen it binds to is not known. Within one base of it there is no much larger clone, and no base qualities were kept. Distinct nucleotide sequences in the sample also encode this CDR3.

The source material was memory CD4+ T cells sorted from blood. What the cell subset or site label conveys for this sample: CD45RA-negative fraction. The sequence is built from TRBV4-2 and TRBJ1-2; the D gene lacks a confident call. This TCR was sampled from a man between 18 and 35 years old in good health. The CDR3 reads as follows: CASSQAGNYGYTF. The bases read TGTGCCAGCAGCCAAGCAGGAAACTATGGCTACACCTTC.